Reported below is one T cell receptor (beta chain). This sample stems from a study of blood T cell repertoires in COVID-19. Profiled with immunoSEQ multiplex PCR; TCRdb holds only in-frame clones, not every one. The table lists 110,000 or so clones, approximately 90% of them singletons. Germline trimming cut 2 bases from V and 5 bases from J; bases unmatched to any gene: 7. From germline, CDR1 is SEHNR and CDR2 FQNEAQ (reference sequence). The CDR3 totals 15 residues. This chain uses TRBV7-9 with TRBJ2-7; 9 nucleotides line up with TRBD1. This TCR came from a woman aged 45-59 years with acute or convalescent COVID-19. Sequenced input: peripheral blood. The CDR3 DNA reads as TGTGCCAGCAGCTTATACCCGGGACAGGGAGACGAGCAGTACTTC. Amino acids: CASSLYPGQGDEQYF. Based on the CDR3 plus reference TRBV7-9 and TRBJ2-7, the full variable domain is DTGVSQNPRHKITKRGQNVTFRCDPISEHNRLYWYRQTLGQGPEFLTYFQNEAQLEKSRLLSDRFSAERPKGSFSTLEIQRTEQGDSAMYLCASSLYPGQGDEQYFGPGTRLTVT.